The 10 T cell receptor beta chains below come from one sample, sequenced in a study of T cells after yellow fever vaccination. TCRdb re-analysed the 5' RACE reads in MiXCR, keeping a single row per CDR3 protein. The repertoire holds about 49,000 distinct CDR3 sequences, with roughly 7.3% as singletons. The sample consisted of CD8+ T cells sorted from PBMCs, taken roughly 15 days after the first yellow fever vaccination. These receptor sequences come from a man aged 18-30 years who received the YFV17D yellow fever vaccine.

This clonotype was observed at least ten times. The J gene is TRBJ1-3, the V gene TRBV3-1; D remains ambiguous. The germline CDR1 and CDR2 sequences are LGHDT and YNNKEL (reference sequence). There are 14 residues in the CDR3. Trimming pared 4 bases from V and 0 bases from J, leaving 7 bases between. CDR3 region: CASSLGSSGNTIYF. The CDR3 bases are TGTGCCAGCAGCCTAGGGAGCTCTGGAAACACCATATATTTT. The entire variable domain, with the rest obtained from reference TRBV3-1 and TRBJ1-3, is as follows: DTAVSQTPKYLVTQMGNDKSIKCEQNLGHDTMYWYKQDSKKFLKIMFSYNNKELIINETVPNRFSPKSPDKAHLNLHINSLELGDSAVYFCASSLGSSGNTIYFGEGSWLTVV.

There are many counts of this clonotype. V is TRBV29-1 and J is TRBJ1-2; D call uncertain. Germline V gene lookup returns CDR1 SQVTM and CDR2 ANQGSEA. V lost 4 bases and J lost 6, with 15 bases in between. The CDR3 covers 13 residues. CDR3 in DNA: TGCAGCGTTGCACCCCCGGGGTTTGATGGCTACACCTTC. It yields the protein CSVAPPGFDGYTF.

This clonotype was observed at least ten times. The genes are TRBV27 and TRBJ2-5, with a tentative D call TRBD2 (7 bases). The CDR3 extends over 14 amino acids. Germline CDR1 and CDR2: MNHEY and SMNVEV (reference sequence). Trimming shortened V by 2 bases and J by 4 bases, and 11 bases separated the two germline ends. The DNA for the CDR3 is TGTGCCAGCAGTTTAACCGGGGGGCTAGAGACCCAGTACTTC. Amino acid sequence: CASSLTGGLETQYF.

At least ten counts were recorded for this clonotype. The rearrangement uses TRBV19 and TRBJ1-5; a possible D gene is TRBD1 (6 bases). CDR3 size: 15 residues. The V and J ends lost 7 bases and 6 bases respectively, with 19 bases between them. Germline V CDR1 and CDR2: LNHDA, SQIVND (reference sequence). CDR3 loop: CASTPGGGGRQPQHF. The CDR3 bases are TGTGCCAGTACCCCAGGAGGTGGGGGGCGTCAGCCCCAGCATTTT.

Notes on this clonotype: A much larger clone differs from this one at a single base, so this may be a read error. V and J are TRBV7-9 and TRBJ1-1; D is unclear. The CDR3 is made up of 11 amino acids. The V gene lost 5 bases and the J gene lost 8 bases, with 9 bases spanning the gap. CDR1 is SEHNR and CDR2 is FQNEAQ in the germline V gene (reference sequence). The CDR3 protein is CASSQTAEAFF. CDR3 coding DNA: TGTGCCAGCAGCCAAACGGCGGAAGCTTTCTTT.

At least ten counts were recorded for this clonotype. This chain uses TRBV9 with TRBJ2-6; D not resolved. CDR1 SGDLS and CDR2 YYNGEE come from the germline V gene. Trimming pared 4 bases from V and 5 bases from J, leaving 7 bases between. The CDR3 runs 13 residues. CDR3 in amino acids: CASSPPRANVLTF. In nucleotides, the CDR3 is TGTGCCAGCAGCCCCCCCAGGGCCAACGTCCTGACTTTC.

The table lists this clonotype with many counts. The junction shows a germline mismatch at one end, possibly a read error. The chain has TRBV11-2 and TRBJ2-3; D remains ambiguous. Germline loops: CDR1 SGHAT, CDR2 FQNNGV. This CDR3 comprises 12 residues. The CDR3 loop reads CASSLDTDTQYF. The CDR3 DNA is TGTGCCAGCAGCCTAGATACAGATACGCAGTATTTT.

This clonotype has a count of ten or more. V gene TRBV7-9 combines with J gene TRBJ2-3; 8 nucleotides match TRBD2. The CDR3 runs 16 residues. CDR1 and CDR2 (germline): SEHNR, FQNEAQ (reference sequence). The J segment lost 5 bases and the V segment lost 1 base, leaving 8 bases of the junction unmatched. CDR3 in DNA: TGTGCCAGCAGCTTAGTTCGCTCGGGGGGGAGAGATACGCAGTATTTT. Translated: CASSLVRSGGRDTQYF.

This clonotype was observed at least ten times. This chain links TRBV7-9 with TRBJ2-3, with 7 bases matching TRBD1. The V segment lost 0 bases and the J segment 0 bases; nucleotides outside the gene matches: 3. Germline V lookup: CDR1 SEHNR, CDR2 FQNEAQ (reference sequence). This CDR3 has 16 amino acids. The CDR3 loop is CASSLATGISTDTQYF. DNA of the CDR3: TGTGCCAGCAGCTTAGCGACAGGGATCAGCACAGATACGCAGTATTTT.

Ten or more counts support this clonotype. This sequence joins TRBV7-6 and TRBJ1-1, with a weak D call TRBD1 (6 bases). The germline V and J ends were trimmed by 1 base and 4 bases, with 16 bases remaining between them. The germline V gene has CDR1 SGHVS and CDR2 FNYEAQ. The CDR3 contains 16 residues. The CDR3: CASSLGSYQGSTEAFF. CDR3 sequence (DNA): TGTGCCAGCAGCTTAGGCTCATATCAGGGGTCCACTGAAGCTTTCTTT. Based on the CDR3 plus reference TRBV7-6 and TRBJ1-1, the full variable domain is GAGVSQSPRYKVTKRGQDVALRCDPISGHVSLYWYRQALGQGPEFLTYFNYEAQQDKSGLPNDRFSAERPEGSISTLTIQRTEQRDSAMYRCASSLGSYQGSTEAFFGQGTRLTVV.